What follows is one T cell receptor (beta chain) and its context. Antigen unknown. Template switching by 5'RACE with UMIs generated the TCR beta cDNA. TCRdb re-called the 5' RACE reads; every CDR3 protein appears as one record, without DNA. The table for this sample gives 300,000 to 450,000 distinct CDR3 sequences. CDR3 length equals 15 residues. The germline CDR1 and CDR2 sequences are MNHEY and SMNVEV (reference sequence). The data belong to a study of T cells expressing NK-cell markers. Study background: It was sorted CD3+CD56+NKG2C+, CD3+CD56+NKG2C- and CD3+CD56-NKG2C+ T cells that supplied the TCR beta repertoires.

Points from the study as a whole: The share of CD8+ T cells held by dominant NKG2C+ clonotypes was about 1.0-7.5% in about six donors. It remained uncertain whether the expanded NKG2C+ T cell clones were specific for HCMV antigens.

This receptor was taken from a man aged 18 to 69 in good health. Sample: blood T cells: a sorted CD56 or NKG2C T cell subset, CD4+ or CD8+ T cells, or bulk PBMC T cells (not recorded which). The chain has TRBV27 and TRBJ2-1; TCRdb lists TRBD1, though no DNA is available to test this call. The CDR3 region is CASRGWDRAGDEQFF.